Described below is a single T cell receptor (beta chain) sequence and its context. What antigen it recognizes has not been identified. Base qualities are not recorded, but no much larger clone differs from it by a single base. The entry originates in a study of chemoradiotherapy in HPV16-positive cancers (dated by TCRdb to between 2021 and 2024). Background for the entire study: Candidate HPV-specific T-cell clones and common TCR motifs were defined through functional T-cell assays on cells from a couple of HPV16-positive patients. The study asked whether T-cell immunity against the HPV oncoproteins E6 and E7 changes during chemoradiotherapy and whether it affects survival. TCR repertoires from under 90 patients with HPV-related cancers were then used to track the candidate HPV-specific TCRs and motifs. What the research found in general, with its limitations: The functional definition of HPV-specific T cells was derived from only a couple of HPV16-positive patients, and the survival association was reported for HPV16-positive patients. In HPV16-positive patients, expansion of HPV-responsive T cells during chemoradiotherapy was found to be associated with improved recurrence-free survival. Expansion of candidate HPV-specific clones and E7-related TCR motifs was observed in the tumor microenvironment during treatment, whereas no such expansion was observed for non-HPV-specific T cells.

Taken from the germline V gene, the CDR1 and CDR2 loops are MNHNS and SASEGT. A distance of 7 bases separates the germline ends of V and J, which lose 2 bases and 3 bases respectively. CDR3 length: 13 amino acids, cysteine to phenylalanine. The kept DNA is CDR3 alone, 39 bases in frame from the first base. The library was generated by the immunoSEQ multiplex PCR assay. The source is immuneACCESS, and TCRdb retained only in-frame sequences with V and J called. Part of the clones is not carried over; for the studies checked, unresolved V genes explain less than half of this, and the remainder is unexplained. For this sample there are more than 7,500 clones; around 80% appear just once. Of the sample, under 8% is held by the ten largest clones. Repertoires were sampled repeatedly over the course of chemoradiotherapy, so clonal expansion could be followed in the tumor microenvironment.

Recombination connected TRBV6-1 to TRBJ2-5; confidence is insufficient to name the D gene. The sequence came from a human donor with HPV-associated anogenital cancer. The sample here was taken from a patient who underwent chemoradiotherapy. The DNA sequence is TGTGCCAGCAGTGAAACCCGAGAAGAGACCCAGTACTTC. The encoded protein is CASSETREETQYF.